The 30 T cell receptor beta chains in this list originate from one sample, sequenced in a study of T-cell memory formation after mild COVID-19. TCRdb redid the calling of the 5' RACE reads with MiXCR, one entry per CDR3 protein. This table has 250,000 to 350,000 distinct CDR3 sequences, around 15% appearing once. The sample taken for sequencing was PBMCs or a T cell subset sorted from them (not recorded which). Source of these receptors: a young man who had mild COVID-19 (a few samples of this study predate the infection). Cell type and time point are not known.

The chain is built from TRBV5-6 and TRBJ2-2; 7 bases fit TRBD1. The CDR3 is 17 amino acids. The ends lost 0 bases at V and 5 bases at J; junction bases unmatched: 10. Germline loops: CDR1 SGHDT, CDR2 YYEEEE. This CDR3 reads CASSLVRAGGRTGELFF. CDR3 bases: TGTGCCAGCAGCTTGGTCAGGGCAGGGGGAAGGACCGGGGAGCTGTTTTTT. Variable domain in full (rest from reference TRBV5-6 and TRBJ2-2): DAGVTQSPTHLIKTRGQQVTLRCSPKSGHDTVSWYQQALGQGPQFIFQYYEEEERQRGNFPDRFSGHQFPNYSSELNVNALLLGDSALYLCASSLVRAGGRTGELFFGEGSRLTVL.

The V and J genes are TRBV7-8 and TRBJ2-5; TRBD2 matches 7 bases. CDR1 is SGHVS and CDR2 is FQNEAQ in the germline V gene. V was clipped by 5 bases and J by 3 bases; unmatched bases: 9. CDR3 length: 15 amino acids. CDR3 DNA: TGTGCCAGCAGCCTGGGGGGGGTGGTAGAAGAGACCCAGTACTTC. This gives the protein CASSLGGVVEETQYF.

The V call is TRBV5-1, the J call TRBJ1-1; no clear D. The V end was cut by 0 bases, the J end by 1 base, with 7 bases between. This CDR3 is built from 14 residues. The germline CDR1 and CDR2 sequences are SGHRS and YFSETQ. CDR3 nucleotides: TGCGCCAGCAGCTTGGAGTTACGGAACACTGAAGCTTTCTTT. It is translated as CASSLELRNTEAFF.

The genes are TRBV7-2 and TRBJ2-5; D is perhaps TRBD2 (6 bases). V shed 4 bases and J shed 2 bases, with 8 bases lying between them. The CDR3 consists of 13 residues. Germline V gene data show CDR1 as SGHTA and CDR2 as FQGNSA. The DNA of the CDR3 is TGTGCCAGCAGCTGGCTAGCGCAAGAGACCCAGTACTTC. This sequence encodes CASSWLAQETQYF.

In its sample, this clonotype was seen many times. This chain links TRBV3-1 with TRBJ1-2; D gene ambiguous. CDR3 length: 14 residues. Trimming took off 4 bases at V and 2 bases at J, with 11 bases between the two ends. Germline V lookup: CDR1 LGHDT, CDR2 YNNKEL (reference sequence). Here the CDR3 reads CASSLLDGNYGYTF. DNA for the CDR3: TGTGCCAGCAGCCTCCTCGACGGGAACTATGGCTACACCTTC.

V gene TRBV5-6 combines with J gene TRBJ1-1; the match to TRBD1 covers 9 bases. CDR1 SGHDT and CDR2 YYEEEE come from the germline V gene. CDR3 size: 15 residues. Losses at the gene ends were 3 bases for V and 0 bases for J; bases not matched to a gene: 3. The CDR3 protein is CASSYGTGLNTEAFF. For the CDR3, the DNA is TGTGCCAGCAGCTACGGGACAGGGCTGAACACTGAAGCTTTCTTT.

V is TRBV19 and J is TRBJ2-3; 7 bases fit TRBD1. The CDR3 extends over 14 amino acids. J gave up 2 bases and V 7 bases, and 6 bases lay outside the gene matches. Germline CDR1 LNHDA, CDR2 SQIVND (reference sequence). The CDR3 here is CASTAGGYTDTQYF. DNA of the CDR3: TGTGCCAGTACCGCAGGGGGATACACAGATACGCAGTATTTT.

V gene TRBV5-1 combines with J gene TRBJ2-3; the match to TRBD2 covers 8 bases. The CDR3 covers 14 residues. V gave up 5 bases and J gave up 6 bases; unmatched junction bases: 8. In germline, CDR1 is SGHRS, CDR2 YFSETQ. CDR3 protein: CASRVQASGDTQYF. In DNA form, the CDR3 reads TGCGCCAGCAGAGTACAGGCTAGCGGGGATACGCAGTATTTT. Drawing the rest from reference TRBV5-1 and TRBJ2-3, the complete variable domain is KAGVTQTPRYLIKTRGQQVTLSCSPISGHRSVSWYQQTPGQGLQFLFEYFSETQRNKGNFPGRFSGRQFSNSRSEMNVSTLELGDSALYLCASRVQASGDTQYFGPGTRLTVL.

This chain joins TRBV29-1 and TRBJ2-7, with 11 bases identical to TRBD2. The germline V gene encodes CDR1 SQVTM and CDR2 ANQGSEA. The junction had 2 bases not matched to a gene; V was cut back by 4 bases and J by 3 bases. The CDR3 is made up of 13 amino acids. In DNA, the CDR3 is TGCAGCGTTGTAACTAGCGGGAGCTACGAGCAGTACTTC. Protein: CSVVTSGSYEQYF.

This clonotype came up a few times. The V call is TRBV7-9, the J call TRBJ1-1; tentatively, D is TRBD1 (5 bases). This CDR3 has 13 amino acids. Germline-derived CDR1 and CDR2 are SEHNR and FQNEAQ (reference sequence). Trimming left V 5 bases short and J 5 bases short, with 12 bases between. The CDR3 region is CASSEHRMTEAFF. DNA for the CDR3: TGTGCCAGCAGCGAACACAGGATGACTGAAGCTTTCTTT.

This clonotype has at least ten counts. The chain has TRBV7-9 and TRBJ1-1, with D unclear. Germline CDR1 and CDR2: SEHNR and FQNEAQ (reference sequence). Trimming left V 1 base short and J 1 base short, with 10 bases between. CDR3 length: 15 residues. The CDR3 loop is CASSLGFGENTEAFF. The DNA for the CDR3 is TGTGCCAGCAGCTTAGGGTTCGGGGAGAACACTGAAGCTTTCTTT.

This sequence joins TRBV29-1 and TRBJ2-2, with 9 bases aligning to TRBD2. V lost 4 bases and J lost 5; bases outside the gene matches: 5. The CDR3 consists of 14 residues. Germline-derived CDR1 and CDR2 are SQVTM and ANQGSEA. This CDR3 reads CSVGSLAGTGELFF. CDR3 nucleotides: TGCAGCGTTGGTTCCCTAGCGGGGACCGGGGAGCTGTTTTTT.

J is TRBJ1-1 and V is TRBV29-1; no reliable D call. The CDR3 has 13 amino acids. CDR1 and CDR2 (germline): SQVTM, ANQGSEA. Here the CDR3 DNA reads TGCACCGTAGGTACGGGCCTGAACACTGAAGCTTTCTTT. Encoded protein: CTVGTGLNTEAFF.

The table lists this clonotype with many counts. The V call is TRBV10-3, the J call TRBJ2-5, with 7 bases identical to TRBD1. CDR1 ENHRY and CDR2 SYGVKD come from the germline V gene. The CDR3 covers 15 residues. V lost 10 bases and J lost 5; bases outside the gene matches: 16. CDR3 in amino acids: CATRRKGAQEETQYF. CDR3 nucleotides: TGTGCCACCCGGCGAAAGGGGGCTCAGGAGGAGACCCAGTACTTC.

This clonotype was seen ten or more times. This chain links TRBV6-1 with TRBJ2-2, with a possible D match to TRBD2 (5 bases). The CDR3 is 15 residues long. The V gene's germline CDR1 is MNHNS and CDR2 SASEGT. Trimming removed 1 base at V and 0 bases at J, with 6 bases between. The CDR3 loop is CASSEELANTGELFF. The CDR3 DNA follows: TGTGCCAGCAGTGAAGAACTAGCGAACACCGGGGAGCTGTTTTTT.

This clonotype was seen a handful of times. The junction shows a germline mismatch at one end, possibly a read error. The J gene is TRBJ2-3, the V gene TRBV6-2 or TRBV6-3, with no clear D. The CDR3 covers 12 residues. Per the germline V gene, CDR1 is MNHEY and CDR2 is SVGEGT. In DNA, the CDR3 is TGTGCCAGTAGTTACATCGCAGATACGCAGTATTTT. Its protein is CASSYIADTQYF.

This clonotype was picked up a small number of times. The rearrangement joins TRBV6-2 or TRBV6-3 to TRBJ2-1, with D possibly matching TRBD2 (6 bases). The CDR3 is made up of 15 amino acids. V shed 3 bases and J shed 6 bases, with 15 bases lying between them. The V gene's germline CDR1 is MNHEY and CDR2 SVGEGT. The CDR3 DNA follows: TGTGCCAGCAGTTATCGGATTTTGGGGGGCAATGAGCAGTTCTTC. Its protein product is CASSYRILGGNEQFF.

The chain employs TRBV15 and TRBJ1-5; the D is unclear. This CDR3 is built from 14 residues. Germline loops: CDR1 LNHNV, CDR2 YYDKDF (reference sequence). Trimming removed 5 bases at V and 3 bases at J, with 11 bases between. CDR3 nucleotide sequence: TGTGCCACCAGCCGCCCCGGGATCAATCAGCCCCAGCATTTT. Its translation: CATSRPGINQPQHF.

This clonotype was found many times. This rearrangement joins TRBV24-1 to TRBJ1-2; D remains unclear. Between the trimmed V and J ends, which lost 3 bases and 1 base, there was a span of 8 bases. The CDR3 runs 14 residues. CDR1 is KGHDR and CDR2 is SFDVKD in the germline V gene. CDR3 nucleotide sequence: TGTGCCACCAGTGATCAAGAGAATAACTATGGCTACACCTTC. It encodes CATSDQENNYGYTF.

This clonotype occurred many times. V usage is TRBV4-3 and J usage is TRBJ2-3, with 9 positions matching TRBD1. Germline assignment: CDR1 LGHNA and CDR2 YSLEER. CDR3 length equals 16 residues. V lost 0 bases and J lost 2; bases outside the gene matches: 3. CDR3 DNA: TGCGCCAGCAGCCAAGACGGGACAGGGATCACAGATACGCAGTATTTT. This gives the protein CASSQDGTGITDTQYF.

The chain links TRBV7-9 to TRBJ2-1, with D unresolved. The V gene's germline CDR1 is SEHNR and CDR2 FQNEAQ (reference sequence). V was pared by 4 bases and J by 6 bases, with 10 bases between. The CDR3 has 13 amino acids. The CDR3 DNA follows: TGTGCCAGCAGCTCGTACGTAGGCAATGAGCAGTTCTTC. As protein: CASSSYVGNEQFF. Full variable domain (missing parts from reference TRBV7-9 and TRBJ2-1): DTGVSQNPRHKITKRGQNVTFRCDPISEHNRLYWYRQTLGQGPEFLTYFQNEAQLEKSRLLSDRFSAERPKGSFSTLEIQRTEQGDSAMYLCASSSYVGNEQFFGPGTRLTVL.

This clonotype was seen a handful of times. The chain carries TRBV7-3 and TRBJ2-5; D possibly corresponds to TRBD2 (7 bases). Per germline, CDR1 SGHTA and CDR2 FQGTGA. This CDR3 comprises 15 residues. The ends were cut back, 4 bases at V and 3 bases at J, with 15 bases in the middle. The CDR3 sequence: CASSYGGGPEETQYF. DNA of the CDR3: TGTGCCAGCAGCTATGGGGGGGGGCCAGAAGAGACCCAGTACTTC.

The genes are TRBV6-5 and TRBJ2-7, with 10 bases identical to TRBD2. CDR1 is MNHEY and CDR2 is SVGAGI in the germline V gene. The trim removed 0 bases at V and 5 bases at J, leaving 4 bases unmatched. The CDR3 loop spans 15 amino acids. The chain's CDR3 is CASSYSSGGADEQYF. Written as DNA, the CDR3 is TGTGCCAGCAGTTACTCGAGCGGGGGGGCCGACGAGCAGTACTTC.

This clonotype was seen ten or more times. The chain uses TRBV7-2 and TRBJ2-3; 9 positions agree with TRBD2. Germline V gives CDR1 SGHTA, CDR2 FQGNSA. Trimming at V came to 4 bases and at J to 7 bases, leaving 18 bases not matched to a gene. This CDR3 comprises 18 residues. The CDR3 spells CASSSRGSGGSGKYTQYF. CDR3 bases: TGTGCCAGCAGCTCCCGGGGGAGCGGGGGGTCCGGCAAATATACGCAGTATTTT.

This chain links TRBV6-2 or TRBV6-3 with TRBJ2-1; 8 bases are a match to TRBD2. Germline trimming cut 4 bases from V and 0 bases from J; bases unmatched to any gene: 2. Germline CDR1 reads MNHEY; CDR2 reads SVGEGT. CDR3 size: 15 residues. The CDR3 reads CASSWSGSSYNEQFF. In DNA form, the CDR3 reads TGTGCCAGCAGTTGGAGCGGGAGCTCCTACAATGAGCAGTTCTTC.

The rearrangement uses TRBV6-5 and TRBJ2-1; possibly TRBD1 or TRBD2 for D (5 bases each). The CDR3 loop spans 16 amino acids. Trimming took 0 bases from V and 2 from J, leaving 11 bases between them. Germline V CDR1 and CDR2: MNHEY, SVGAGI. The CDR3 protein is CASSYSPRDPYNEQFF. Here the CDR3 DNA reads TGTGCCAGCAGTTACTCGCCCCGGGACCCCTACAATGAGCAGTTCTTC.

This clonotype has just a few counts. V and J are TRBV12-3 or TRBV12-4 and TRBJ1-1; D possibly corresponds to TRBD1 (5 bases). The CDR3 contains 14 residues. The ends were cut back, 6 bases at V and 3 bases at J, with 14 bases in the middle. This CDR3 is CASSPGQGHTEAFF. CDR3 coding DNA: TGTGCCAGCAGCCCCGGCCAGGGCCACACTGAAGCTTTCTTT.

The chain joins TRBV6-6 to TRBJ2-7; weak D call: TRBD1 (5 bases). V lost 0 bases and J 2 bases, leaving 5 bases between the germline ends. Germline V gene data show CDR1 as MNHNY and CDR2 as SVGAGI (reference sequence). The CDR3 spans 13 residues. This CDR3 reads CASSYSDTYEQYV. The CDR3 nucleotides are TGTGCCAGCAGTTACTCGGACACCTACGAGCAGTACGTC.

This chain uses TRBV7-8 with TRBJ2-7; 7 bases line up with TRBD2. CDR1 SGHVS and CDR2 FQNEAQ come from the germline V gene. The CDR3 is 15 residues long. Losses at the gene ends were 2 bases for V and 6 bases for J; bases not matched to a gene: 10. The CDR3 sequence: CASSLSNRGVTEQYV. Here the CDR3 DNA reads TGTGCCAGCAGCTTAAGTAATCGGGGGGTTACCGAGCAGTACGTC.

V is TRBV4-1 and J is TRBJ1-6; 8 bases map to TRBD1. The trim removed 2 bases at V and 6 bases at J, leaving 6 bases unmatched. The CDR3 totals 16 residues. The V gene's germline CDR1 is MGHRA and CDR2 YSYEKL. In DNA form, the CDR3 reads TGCGCCAGCAGCCAAAGGACAGGGAAAACTAATTCACCCCTCCACTTT. It codes for CASSQRTGKTNSPLHF.